Described below is a single T cell receptor (beta chain) sequence and its context. The sample originates from a study of blood T cell repertoires in COVID-19. The data were produced by immunoSEQ multiplex PCR, yet TCRdb's version contains in-frame clones alone and is incomplete. The table lists around 70,000 clones, about three quarters of them singletons. This receptor was obtained from a human donor in a cohort sampled during active COVID-19. Sequencing was carried out using peripheral blood.

CDR3 in DNA: TGTGCCAGCAGCGGTCATGGGACAGTGAACACTGAAGCTTTCTTT. The encoded protein is CASSGHGTVNTEAFF. The chain links TRBV9 to TRBJ1-1, with TRBD1 matching 7 bases. Germline lookup yields CDR1 SGDLS and CDR2 YYNGEE. The CDR3 runs to 15 residues. Unmatched junction bases numbered 5, after V lost 3 bases and J lost 0 bases.